This TCR beta chain emerged from a study of shared clonotypes between healthy human individuals. For every subset, genomic DNA was evenly distributed across several immunoSEQ plates. Repertoires were generated with immunoSEQ multiplex PCR, while TCRdb's copy carries only in-frame clones and drops some. This table holds around 1.1 million clones, approximately 80% found once. Whole-study findings and limits: Across a handful of donors, naive CD4 shared roughly 5.2%, naive CD8 under 4%, memory CD4 more than 2%, memory CD8 under 0.5%. It was only blood that was sampled, and tissue repertoires likely differ.

As regards this clone: Its cognate antigen is unknown.

The sample comprised memory CD4+ T cells from PBMCs. As to subset: CD45RA-negative fraction. This clonotype originated in a young man in good health. Some clones in this sample may be carry-over from other donors' samples.

CDR3 amino acids: CASDQGPSNQPQHF. As DNA, the CDR3 is TGTGCCAGTGACCAGGGCCCCAGCAATCAGCCCCAGCATTTT. This chain connects TRBV19 to TRBJ1-5, with a tentative D call TRBD1 (5 bases). CDR1 and CDR2 from the germline V gene are LNHDA and SQIVND (reference sequence). The CDR3 runs 14 residues. Trimming removed 8 bases from V and 1 base from J, with 12 bases in between.